This T cell receptor beta chain was recorded in a study of identical twins. Study-wide results and limits: For out-of-frame beta sequences, excess twin sharing was weaker.

TCRdb processed the 5' RACE reads anew with MiXCR; each CDR3 protein has one entry. The table lists about 810,000 distinct CDR3 sequences, about 12% of them singletons, with roughly 1.5% in the top ten. Germline loops: CDR1 SGHVS, CDR2 FQNEAQ. The CDR3 sequence is 16 residues long. The V gene end was trimmed by 1 base and the J gene end by 3 bases; junction bases not matched to a gene: 4. In its sample, this clonotype was seen a few times. Its antigen is not known. In addition, the sample was reused for a study of yellow fever vaccine responses in identical twins.

The receptor was isolated from a woman aged 18-29 years in good health. The chain uses TRBV7-8 and TRBJ2-1; 9 bases align to TRBD2. Sequenced: PBMCs. The CDR3 DNA sequence: TGTGCCAGCAGCTTAGAGGCGGGAGGGTACTACAATGAGCAGTTCTTC. Protein sequence: CASSLEAGGYYNEQFF.